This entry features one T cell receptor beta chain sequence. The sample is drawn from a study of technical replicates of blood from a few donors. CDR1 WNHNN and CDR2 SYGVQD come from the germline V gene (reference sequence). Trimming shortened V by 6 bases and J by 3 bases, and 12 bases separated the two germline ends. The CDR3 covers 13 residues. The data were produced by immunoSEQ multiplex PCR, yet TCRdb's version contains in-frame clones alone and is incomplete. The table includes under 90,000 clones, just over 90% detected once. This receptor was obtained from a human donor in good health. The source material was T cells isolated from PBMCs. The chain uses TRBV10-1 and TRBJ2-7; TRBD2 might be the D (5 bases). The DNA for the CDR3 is TGCGCCAGCAGCGGGAAAGTCAGCTACGAGCAGTACTTC. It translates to CASSGKVSYEQYF.